This T cell receptor beta chain was identified in a study of blood T cells in healthy people across ages. Whole-study findings and limits: Strong correlation linked observed beta diversity and percent naive T cells. Conclusively comparing naive with antigen-experienced cells was impossible with unsorted PBMCs.

With respect to this clonotype: Its antigen remains unidentified. The junction departs from the called germline gene at one end, perhaps through a read error.

Germline CDR1 and CDR2: MNHNS and SASEGT. CDR3 size: 16 residues. It was with a sample-barcoded 5' primer and a J-beta primer mix that a second PCR of about 6 to 11 cycles was run. Through a template-switch adaptor with 12 random nucleotides, each cDNA molecule received a tag. MiXCR was run by TCRdb on the 5' RACE reads, yielding one entry per CDR3 protein. The sample includes about 800,000 distinct CDR3 sequences, 25% of them seen just once. The data also belong to a second study, concerning T cells of mothers and their children.

Material: blood. The clonotype comes from a boy aged 10-17 years in good health. This chain uses TRBV6-1 with TRBJ2-5; 12 nucleotides match TRBD2. CDR3 nucleotides: TGTGCCAGCAGTGAATGGTCTAGCGGGGGGGAAGAGACTCAGTACTTC. This encodes CASSEWSSGGEETQYF.